This TCR beta chain was observed in a study of patients and donors after allogeneic stem cell transplantation. TCRdb re-called the RT-PCR reads with MiXCR, one entry per CDR3 protein. The data hold about 400,000 distinct CDR3 sequences, with roughly 17% observed a single time. This clonotype has just a few counts. Trimming took 7 bases from V and 2 from J; bases not matched to a gene: 5. Germline CDR1 SQVTM, CDR2 ANQGSEA. CDR3 length: 12 amino acids. The specimen sequenced was blood, either unsorted or a sorted T cell fraction (not recorded which). This chain uses TRBV29-1 with TRBJ2-7, with 7 bases aligning to TRBD1. The receptor was isolated from a human donor who was either an allogeneic HSCT recipient or a stem cell or donor lymphocyte infusion donor (not recorded which). It is not recorded whose cells these are; they may come from a transplant donor. The CDR3, as DNA: TGCAGCGCCCGGGACAGTCCCTACGAGCAGTACTTC. This gives the protein CSARDSPYEQYF.